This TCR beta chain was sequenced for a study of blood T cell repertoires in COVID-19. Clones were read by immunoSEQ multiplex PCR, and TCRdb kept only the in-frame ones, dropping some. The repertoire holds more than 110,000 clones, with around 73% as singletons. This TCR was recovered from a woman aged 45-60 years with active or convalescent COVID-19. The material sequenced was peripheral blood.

The CDR3 sequence is CASSLGHPTDTQYF. As DNA, the CDR3 is TGTGCCAGCAGCTTGGGACACCCCACAGATACGCAGTATTTT. The J gene is TRBJ2-3, the V gene TRBV5-6; D remains unclear. The CDR3 extends over 14 amino acids. V lost 0 bases and J lost 2, with 7 bases in between. Germline lookup yields CDR1 SGHDT and CDR2 YYEEEE.